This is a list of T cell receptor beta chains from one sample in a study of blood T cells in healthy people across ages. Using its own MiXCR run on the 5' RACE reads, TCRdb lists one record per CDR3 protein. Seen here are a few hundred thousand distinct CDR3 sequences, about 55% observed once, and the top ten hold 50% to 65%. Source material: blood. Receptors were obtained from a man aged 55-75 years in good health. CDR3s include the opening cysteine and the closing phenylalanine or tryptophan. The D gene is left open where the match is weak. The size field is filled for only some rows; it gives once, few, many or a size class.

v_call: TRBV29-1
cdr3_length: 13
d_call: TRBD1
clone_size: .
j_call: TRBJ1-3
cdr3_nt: TGCAGCGCGGGGACAGGCTCTGGAAACACCATATATTTT
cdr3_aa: CSAGTGSGNTIYF

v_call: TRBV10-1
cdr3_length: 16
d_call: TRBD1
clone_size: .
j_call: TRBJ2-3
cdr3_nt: TGCGCCAGCAGTGGGACAGGGTCGATAGGCCATTATACGCAGTATTTT
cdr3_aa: CASSGTGSIGHYTQYF

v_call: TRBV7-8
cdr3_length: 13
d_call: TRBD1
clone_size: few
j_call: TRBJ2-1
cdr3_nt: TGTGCCAGCAGCTTGGGACAGTTGGATGAGCAGTTCTTC
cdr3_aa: CASSLGQLDEQFF

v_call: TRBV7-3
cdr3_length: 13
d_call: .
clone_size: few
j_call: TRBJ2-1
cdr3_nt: TGTGCCAGCAGCTTACAAAACTACGGTGAGCAGTTCTTC
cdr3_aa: CASSLQNYGEQFF

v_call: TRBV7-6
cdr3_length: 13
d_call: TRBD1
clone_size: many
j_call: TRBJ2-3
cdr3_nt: TGTGCCAGCAGCTCAACACAGGGGTTTACGCAGTATTTT
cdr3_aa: CASSSTQGFTQYF

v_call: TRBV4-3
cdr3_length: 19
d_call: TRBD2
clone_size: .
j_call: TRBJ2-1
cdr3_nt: TGCGCCAGCAGCCAAGATTGGGGACTAGCGGGGGGTACCCACAATGAGCAGTTCTTC
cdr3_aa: CASSQDWGLAGGTHNEQFF

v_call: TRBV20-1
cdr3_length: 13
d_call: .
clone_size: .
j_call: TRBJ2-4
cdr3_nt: TGCAGTGCTAGAGCTTCGCGGGCCGGCATTCGGTACTTC
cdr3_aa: CSARASRAGIRYF

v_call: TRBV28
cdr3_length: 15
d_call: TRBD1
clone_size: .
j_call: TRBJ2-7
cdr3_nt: TGTGCCAGCAGTTTGATAGGGACAGGGGGCTACGAGCAGTACTTC
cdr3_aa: CASSLIGTGGYEQYF

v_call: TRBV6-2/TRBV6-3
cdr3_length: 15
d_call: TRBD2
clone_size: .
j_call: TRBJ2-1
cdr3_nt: TGTGCCAGCAGGAAAGCGGGAGGTGACTACAATGAGCAGTTCTTC
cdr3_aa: CASRKAGGDYNEQFF

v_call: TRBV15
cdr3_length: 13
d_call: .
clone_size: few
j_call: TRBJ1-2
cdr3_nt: TGTGCCACCAGCGTCTCCCGTCGCGGGGGCTACACCTTC
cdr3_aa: CATSVSRRGGYTF

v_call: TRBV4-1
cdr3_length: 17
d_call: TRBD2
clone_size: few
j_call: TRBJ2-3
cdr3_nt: TGCGCCAGCAGCCAGCCCGGGTGGACTAGGAGCACAGATACGCAGTATTTT
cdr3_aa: CASSQPGWTRSTDTQYF

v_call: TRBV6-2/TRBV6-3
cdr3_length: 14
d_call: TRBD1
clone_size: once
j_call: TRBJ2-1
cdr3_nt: TGTGCCAGCAGCGCGACAGGGACCCCTAATGAGCAGTTCTTC
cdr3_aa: CASSATGTPNEQFF

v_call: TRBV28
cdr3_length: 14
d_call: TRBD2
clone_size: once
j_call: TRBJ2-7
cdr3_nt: TGTGCCAGCAGGACGGGAGGGCGAGACTACGAGCAGTACTTC
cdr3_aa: CASRTGGRDYEQYF

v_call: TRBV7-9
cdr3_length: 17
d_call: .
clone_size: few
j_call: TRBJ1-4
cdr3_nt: TGTGCCAGCAGCTTTTCCGAGGGCATCACAACTAATGAAAAACTGTTTTTT
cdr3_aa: CASSFSEGITTNEKLFF

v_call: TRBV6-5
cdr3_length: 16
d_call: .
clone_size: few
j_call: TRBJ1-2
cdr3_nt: TGTGCCAGCAGCCGAGCTGGTCCATCTCCGGTTAATGGCTACACCTTC
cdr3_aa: CASSRAGPSPVNGYTF

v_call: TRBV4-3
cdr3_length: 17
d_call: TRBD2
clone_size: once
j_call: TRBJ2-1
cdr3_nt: TGCGCCAGCAGCCCTCGTCTCCCCGCGGGAGGAAACAATGAGCAGTTCTTC
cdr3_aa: CASSPRLPAGGNNEQFF

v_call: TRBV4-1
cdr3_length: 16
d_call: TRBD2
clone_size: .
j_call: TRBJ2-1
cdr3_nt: TGCGCCAGCAGCCAAGAGCGGGGACTAGTTGGGGATGAGCAGTTCTTC
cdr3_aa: CASSQERGLVGDEQFF

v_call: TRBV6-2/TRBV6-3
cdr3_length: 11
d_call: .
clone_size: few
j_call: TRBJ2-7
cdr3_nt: TGTGCCAGCAGTTACGTCCACGAGCAGTACTTC
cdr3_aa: CASSYVHEQYF

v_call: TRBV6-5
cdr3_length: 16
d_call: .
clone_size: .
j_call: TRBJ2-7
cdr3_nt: TGTGCCAGCAGCCCCCGAGTATACCCCAGCGTGGACGAGCAGTACTTC
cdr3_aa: CASSPRVYPSVDEQYF

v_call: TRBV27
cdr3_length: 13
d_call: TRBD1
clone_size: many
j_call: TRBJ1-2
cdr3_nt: TGTGCCAGCAGAGCCCCTCAGGGGGCGAGTTACACCTTC
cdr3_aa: CASRAPQGASYTF

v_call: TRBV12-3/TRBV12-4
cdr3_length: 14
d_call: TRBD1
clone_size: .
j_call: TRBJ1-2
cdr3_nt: TGTGCCAGCACCCACACAGGGGGCGCGGATGGCTACACCTTC
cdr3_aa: CASTHTGGADGYTF

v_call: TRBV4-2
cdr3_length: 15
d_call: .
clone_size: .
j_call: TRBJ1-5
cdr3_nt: TGTGCCAGCAGCACCCGGGGGGAGGGCAATCAGCCCCAGCATTTT
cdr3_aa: CASSTRGEGNQPQHF

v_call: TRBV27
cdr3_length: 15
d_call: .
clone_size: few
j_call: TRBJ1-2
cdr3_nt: TGTGCCAGCAGTTTATTGGCGCGGTCGGACTATGGCTACACCTTC
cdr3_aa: CASSLLARSDYGYTF

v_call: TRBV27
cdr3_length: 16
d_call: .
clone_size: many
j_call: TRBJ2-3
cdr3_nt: TGTGCCAGCAGTTTAACGGCCGGATCTAGCACAGATACGCAGTATTTT
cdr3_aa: CASSLTAGSSTDTQYF

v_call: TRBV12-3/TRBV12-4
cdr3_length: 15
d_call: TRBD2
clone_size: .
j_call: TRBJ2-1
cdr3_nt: TGTGCCAGCAGTTCTAGCGGGGGGCACTACAATGAGCAGTTCTTC
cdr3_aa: CASSSSGGHYNEQFF

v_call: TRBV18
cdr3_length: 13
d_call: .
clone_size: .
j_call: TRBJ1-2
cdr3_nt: TGTGCCAGCTCACGGGAAACCTCAGGGGGCTACACCTTC
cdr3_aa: CASSRETSGGYTF

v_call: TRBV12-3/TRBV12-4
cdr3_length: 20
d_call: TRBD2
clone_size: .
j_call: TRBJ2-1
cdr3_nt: TGTGCCAGCAGTACTACTCCCGGGACTAGCGGGAGGAGCTCCTACAATGAGCAGTTCTTC
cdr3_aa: CASSTTPGTSGRSSYNEQFF

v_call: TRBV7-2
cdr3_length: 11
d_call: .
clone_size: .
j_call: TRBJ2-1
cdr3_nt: TGTGCCAGCAGCCCTAGCCGGGAGCCGTTCTTC
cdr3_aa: CASSPSREPFF

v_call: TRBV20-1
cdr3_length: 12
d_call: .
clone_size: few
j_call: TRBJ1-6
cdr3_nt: TGCAGTGCCCCCTTGGGGGGAGGACCCCTCCACTTT
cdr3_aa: CSAPLGGGPLHF

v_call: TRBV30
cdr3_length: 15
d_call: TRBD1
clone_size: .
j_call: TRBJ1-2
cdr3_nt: TGTGCCTGGAGGGTCGACAGGGGAATAGGCTATGGCTACACCTTC
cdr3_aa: CAWRVDRGIGYGYTF

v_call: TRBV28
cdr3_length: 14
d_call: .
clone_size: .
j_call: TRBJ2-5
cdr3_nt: TGTGCCAGCAGTTTATTGGGTCCGACTATGGGGCAGTACTTC
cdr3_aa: CASSLLGPTMGQYF

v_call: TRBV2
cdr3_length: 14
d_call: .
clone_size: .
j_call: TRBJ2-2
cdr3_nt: TGTGCCAGCAAGGTCGGGGTGAACACCGGGGAGCTGTTTTTT
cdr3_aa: CASKVGVNTGELFF

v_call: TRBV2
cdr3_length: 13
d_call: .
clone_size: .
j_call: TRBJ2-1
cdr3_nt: TGTGCCAGCGGTGAGGGCAGGGATAATGAGCAGTTCTTC
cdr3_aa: CASGEGRDNEQFF

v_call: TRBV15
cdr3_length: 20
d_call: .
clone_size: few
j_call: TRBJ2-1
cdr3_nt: TGTGCCACCAGCAGAGAGAGATTGGGGGCTTGGGGAAGCTCCTACAATGAGCAGTTCTTC
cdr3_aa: CATSRERLGAWGSSYNEQFF

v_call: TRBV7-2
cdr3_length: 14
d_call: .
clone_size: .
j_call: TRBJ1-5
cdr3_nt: TGTGCCAGCAGCTTTCTGGGGGGAGATCAGCCCCAGCATTTT
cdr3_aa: CASSFLGGDQPQHF

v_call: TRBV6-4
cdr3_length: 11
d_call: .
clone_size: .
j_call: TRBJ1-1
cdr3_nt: TGTGCCAGCAGTGACGGGGGGAGAGCTTTCTTT
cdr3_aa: CASSDGGRAFF

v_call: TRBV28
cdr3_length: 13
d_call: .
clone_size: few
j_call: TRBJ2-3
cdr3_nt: TGTGCCAGCAGGGATAGCGGCACAGATACGCAGTATTTT
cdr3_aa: CASRDSGTDTQYF

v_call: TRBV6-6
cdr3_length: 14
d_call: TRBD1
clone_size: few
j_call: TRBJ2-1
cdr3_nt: TGTGCCAGCAGTACTCGGACAGGGGATAATGAGCAGTTCTTC
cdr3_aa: CASSTRTGDNEQFF

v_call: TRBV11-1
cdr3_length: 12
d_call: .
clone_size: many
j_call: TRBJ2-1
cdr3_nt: TGTGCCAGCAGCCCAGGAGGGGATAGACAGTTCTTC
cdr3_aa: CASSPGGDRQFF

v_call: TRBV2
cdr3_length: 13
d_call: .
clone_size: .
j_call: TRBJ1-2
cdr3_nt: TGTGCCAGCAGTGATCATGCGGACTATGGCTACACCTTC
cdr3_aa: CASSDHADYGYTF

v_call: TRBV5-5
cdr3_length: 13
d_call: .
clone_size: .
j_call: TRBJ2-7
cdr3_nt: TGTGCCAGCAGCTGGGCCACCAAAATCGAGCAGTACTTC
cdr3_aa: CASSWATKIEQYF

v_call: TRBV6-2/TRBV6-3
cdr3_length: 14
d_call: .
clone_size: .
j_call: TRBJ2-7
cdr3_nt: TGTGCCAGCAGCTCGAATCTTGGGGCCTACGAGCAGTACTTC
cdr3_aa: CASSSNLGAYEQYF

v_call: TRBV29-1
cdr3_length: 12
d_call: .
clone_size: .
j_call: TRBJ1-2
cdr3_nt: TGCAGCGTTGAGGAGGGGATAGGCGGCTACACCTTC
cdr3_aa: CSVEEGIGGYTF

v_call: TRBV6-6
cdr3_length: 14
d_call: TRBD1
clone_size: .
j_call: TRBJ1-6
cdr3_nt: TGTGCCAGCAGTATGACAGGGGGCGTTTCACCCCTCCACTTT
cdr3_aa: CASSMTGGVSPLHF

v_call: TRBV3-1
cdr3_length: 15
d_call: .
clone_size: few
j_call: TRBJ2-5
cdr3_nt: TGTGCCAGCAGATCTCTCCCGGGAGTAAGCGAGACCCAGTACTTC
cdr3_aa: CASRSLPGVSETQYF

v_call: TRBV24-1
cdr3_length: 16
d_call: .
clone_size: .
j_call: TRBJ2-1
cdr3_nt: TGTGCCACCAGTGATTGGGGAGCCCAATATTACAATGAGCAGTTCTTC
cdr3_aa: CATSDWGAQYYNEQFF

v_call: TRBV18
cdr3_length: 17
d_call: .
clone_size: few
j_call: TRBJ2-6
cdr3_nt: TGTGCCAGCTCACCATGGTACGGATCCTCTGGGGCCAACGTCCTGACTTTC
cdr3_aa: CASSPWYGSSGANVLTF

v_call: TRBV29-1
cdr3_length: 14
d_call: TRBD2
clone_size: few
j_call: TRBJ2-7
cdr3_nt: TGCAGCGCCCAAGGACCGGGAGGCCCCTACGAGCAGTACTTC
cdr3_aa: CSAQGPGGPYEQYF

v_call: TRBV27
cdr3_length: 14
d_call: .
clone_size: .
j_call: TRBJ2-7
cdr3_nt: TGTGCCAGCAGCTTAAGGGCCGGGATCAATGAGCAGTACTTC
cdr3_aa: CASSLRAGINEQYF

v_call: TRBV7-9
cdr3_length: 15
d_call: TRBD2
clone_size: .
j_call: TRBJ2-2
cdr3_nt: TGTGCCAGCAGCTCGGGACTAGCGGGTCACGGGGAGCTGTTTTTT
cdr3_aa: CASSSGLAGHGELFF

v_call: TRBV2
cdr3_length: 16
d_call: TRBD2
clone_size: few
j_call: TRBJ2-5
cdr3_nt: TGTGCCAGCAGACGCGGGACTAGCGGGAGACGGGAGACCCAGTACTTC
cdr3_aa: CASRRGTSGRRETQYF

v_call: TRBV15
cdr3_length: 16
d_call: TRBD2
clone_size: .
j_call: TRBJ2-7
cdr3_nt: TGTGCCACCAGCATCGACCGAGGCGGGAGACGGGTCGAGCAGTACTTC
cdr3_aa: CATSIDRGGRRVEQYF

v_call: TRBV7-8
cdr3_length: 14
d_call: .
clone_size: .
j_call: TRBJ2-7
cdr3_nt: TGTGCCAGCAGCTTAGGGCAGAGCCGCTACGAGCAGTACTTC
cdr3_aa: CASSLGQSRYEQYF

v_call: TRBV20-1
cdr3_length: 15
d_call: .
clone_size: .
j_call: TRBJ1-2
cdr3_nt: TGCAGTGCTAGACTGGGAACACGAGGCATGGGCGGCTACACCTTC
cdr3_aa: CSARLGTRGMGGYTF